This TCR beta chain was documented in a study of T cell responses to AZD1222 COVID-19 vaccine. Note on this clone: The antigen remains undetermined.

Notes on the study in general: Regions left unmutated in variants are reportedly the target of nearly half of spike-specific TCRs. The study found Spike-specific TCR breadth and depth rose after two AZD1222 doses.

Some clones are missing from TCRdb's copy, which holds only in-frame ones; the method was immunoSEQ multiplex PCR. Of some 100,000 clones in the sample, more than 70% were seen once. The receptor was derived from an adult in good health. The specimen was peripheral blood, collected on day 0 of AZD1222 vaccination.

DNA for the CDR3: TGTGCCAGTAGTATTCCCCCTTCAGCGGTAGCCAAAAACATTCAGTACTTC. Protein sequence: CASSIPPSAVAKNIQYF. This chain links TRBV19 with TRBJ2-4, with D possibly TRBD2 on 5 matching bases. V dropped 3 bases and J dropped 0 bases, with 15 bases sitting between them. The CDR3 is made up of 17 amino acids. Germline values: CDR1 LNHDA, CDR2 SQIVND (reference sequence).